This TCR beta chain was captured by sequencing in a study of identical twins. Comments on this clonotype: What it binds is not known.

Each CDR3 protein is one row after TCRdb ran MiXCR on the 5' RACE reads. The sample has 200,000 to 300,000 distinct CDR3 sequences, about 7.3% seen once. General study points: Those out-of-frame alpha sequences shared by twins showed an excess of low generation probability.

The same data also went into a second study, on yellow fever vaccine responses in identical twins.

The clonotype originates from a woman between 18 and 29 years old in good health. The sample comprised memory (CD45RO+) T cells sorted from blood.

The CDR3 DNA sequence: TGCAGTGCTACAAAAGACAACGGCAATGAGCAGTTCTTC. This gives the protein CSATKDNGNEQFF. The chain recombines TRBV20-1 with TRBJ2-1, with D unresolved. This CDR3 is built from 13 residues. V was cut by 4 bases and J by 6 bases, with 13 bases left in between. The germline gives CDR1 DFQATT, CDR2 SNEGSKA (reference sequence).